This T cell receptor (beta chain) was sequenced in a study of blood T cell repertoires in COVID-19 (dated by TCRdb to between 2020 and 2021). Notes on the research overall: ImmuneRACE Cohort 3 recovered participants were defined by two consecutive negative NP/OP PCR tests, healthcare professional clearance, or symptom resolution. The prospective study material was composed of cDNA or gDNA derived from T cells, B-cell-depleted T cells, or PBMCs. A freely available public database, intended as a resource for researchers studying the immune response to SARS-CoV-2, is where the repertoires were released. Nearly every sample came with metadata listing a de-identified subject ID, COVID-19 status, age in years and sex. Subjects who had been exposed to COVID-19, were actively infected with it, or had recovered from it provided the deeply sampled blood TCRbeta repertoires that made up the dataset. Samples from collaborators originated in the United States, Italy and Spain and spanned both the acute and convalescent phases of COVID-19. HLA class I and class II types, where available, came from metadata supplied by the sample provider rather than from assay-based typing. Samples came from the ongoing ImmuneRACE study (first 160 participants) plus 1,254 subjects from 6 global collaborators.

Participants in the prospective study were aged about 18 to 100 years, lived in about two dozen United States geographic areas, and enrolled through a virtual design. In the prospective study, cohorts were assigned on the basis of participant-reported clinical history obtained from a screening survey and a study questionnaire. In the prospective study, whole blood, serum and a nasopharyngeal or oropharyngeal swab were collected from each participant by mobile phlebotomists. Prospective study participants could optionally give additional blood draws and questionnaires over an approximately 2-month period. Before DNA extraction, prospective study blood samples were shipped either frozen or at room temperature. The full study reports these points: Clinical and demographic metadata were provided uncurated, with the amount varying by source and participant.

Regarding this clone: Its antigen target is currently unknown. The input lacks base qualities; no much larger clone sits a single base away.

TCRbeta CDR3 regions were amplified from genomic DNA by means of the immunoSEQ Assay, a bias-controlled multiplex PCR. As for the authors' bioinformatics: Within the assay, amplification of reference gene primers was used to estimate how many nucleated cells each sample contained. Sequence reads were collapsed and filtered to measure the absolute abundance of every unique TCRbeta CDR3 rearrangement. For each sample, productive Simpson clonality was calculated as the square root of Simpson's diversity index over productive rearrangements. TCRdb carries this immuneACCESS record with in-frame sequences only. Its versions omit some clonotypes, under half of them owing to an unresolved V gene in the studies checked, with the rest unexplained. Clonal size and the V and J genes are those of that table, whereas D and trimming came from the DNA. The sample table holds some 330,000 clones, of which 80% to 90% were seen once. Clones ranked in the top ten supply less than 2.5% of the sample.

The source of this sequence is a man aged 40-55 years in a cohort exposed to, infected with or recovered from COVID-19 (not recorded which). The sequenced sample was PBMCs or T cells enriched from blood (not recorded which).

CDR3 region: CASSYAGITEAFF. The nucleotides are TGTGCCAGCAGTTATGCCGGGATTACTGAAGCTTTCTTT. In this chain, TRBV6-2 or TRBV6-3 is recombined with TRBJ1-1, with no confident D gene call. The V end loses 3 bases and the J end loses 5 bases, and a stretch of 10 bases separates them. The CDR3 measures 13 amino acids from cysteine to phenylalanine. Of all the DNA, just the CDR3 is kept, 39 bases in frame from base 1. In the germline V gene, CDR1 corresponds to MNHEY and CDR2 to SVGEGT.